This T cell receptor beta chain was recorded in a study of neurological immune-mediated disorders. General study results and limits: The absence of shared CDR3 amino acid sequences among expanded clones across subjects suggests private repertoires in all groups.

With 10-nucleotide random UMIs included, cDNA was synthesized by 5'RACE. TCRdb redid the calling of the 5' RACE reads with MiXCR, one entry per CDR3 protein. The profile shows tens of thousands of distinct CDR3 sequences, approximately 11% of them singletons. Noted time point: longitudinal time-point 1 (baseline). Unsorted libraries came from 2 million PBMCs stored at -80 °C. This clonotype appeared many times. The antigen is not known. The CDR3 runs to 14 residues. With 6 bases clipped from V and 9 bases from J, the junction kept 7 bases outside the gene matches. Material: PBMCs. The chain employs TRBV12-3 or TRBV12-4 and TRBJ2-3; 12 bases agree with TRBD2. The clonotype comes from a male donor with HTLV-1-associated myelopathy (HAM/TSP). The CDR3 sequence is CASSPSGGVKTQYF. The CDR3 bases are TGTGCCAGCAGCCCTAGCGGGGGGGTAAAAACGCAGTATTTT.